The T cell receptor beta chain described here comes from a study of shared clonotypes between healthy human individuals. Across the study: CD4 naive and CD4 memory each took three plates per donor, while CD8 naive took two and CD8 memory one. Notes on the study in general: Clonotype sharing among donors was expected to depend on sequencing depth.

CD45RO-negative, CCR7-selected cells formed the naive CD8 fraction, which excluded terminally differentiated effector memory CD45RA+ cells. Germline CDR1 is MGHDK and CDR2 is SYGVNS. The V end lost 0 bases, the J end lost 6 bases, and 14 bases lay between the germline ends. This CDR3 comprises 15 residues. Using immunoSEQ multiplex PCR, the repertoire was profiled, and TCRdb retains in-frame clones only, with some absent. The table includes about 2,200,000 clones, around 93% detected once. Concerning this clone itself: Antigen specificity is unknown.

The chain uses TRBV25-1 and TRBJ1-2, with D tentatively TRBD1 (6 bases). The specimen was naive CD8+ T cells from PBMCs. The receptor comes from a man aged 18 to 29 in good health. Some clones in this sample may be carry-over from other donors' samples. The CDR3 DNA follows: TGTGCCAGCAGTGAATATGGGGGGGCCAGTGATGGCTACACCTTC. It specifies CASSEYGGASDGYTF.